This TCR beta chain derives from a study of cytomegalovirus exposure and HLA in healthy donors. 13 Jbeta primers and 60 Vbeta primers were used for the PCR. TCRdb's copy holds only in-frame clones and misses some; the assay was immunoSEQ multiplex PCR. The table shows around 130,000 clones, with over 75% occurring only once. Remarks on this clone: Its target is unknown.

The donors comprised healthy bone marrow donors. General study findings and limits: CMV serostatus was the only recorded immune exposure for donors. Per a later analysis, HLA-associated TCR beta chains showed more clonal expansion than other, equally common TCR beta chains.

Germline CDR1 SGHRS, CDR2 YFSETQ. The CDR3 is made up of 16 amino acids. The V gene end was trimmed by 3 bases and the J gene end by 5 bases; junction bases not matched to a gene: 11. This receptor was identified in a woman aged 18-29 years in good health and CMV-seronegative. The sequenced material came from PBMCs. The V call is TRBV5-1, the J call TRBJ2-7; 10 bases match TRBD2. The CDR3 sequence: CASSSTGTSETHEQYF. The DNA of the CDR3 is TGCGCCAGCAGCTCTACCGGGACTAGCGAAACCCACGAGCAGTACTTC.